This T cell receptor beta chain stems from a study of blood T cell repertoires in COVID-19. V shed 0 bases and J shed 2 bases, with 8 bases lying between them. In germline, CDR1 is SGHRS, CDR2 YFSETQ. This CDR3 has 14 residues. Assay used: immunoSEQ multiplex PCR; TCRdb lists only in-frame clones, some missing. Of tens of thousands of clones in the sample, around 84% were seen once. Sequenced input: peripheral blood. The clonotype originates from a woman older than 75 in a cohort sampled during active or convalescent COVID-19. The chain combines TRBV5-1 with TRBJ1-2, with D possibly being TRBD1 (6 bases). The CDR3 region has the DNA TGCGCCAGCAGCTTGGCGGACAGAAACTATGGCTACACCTTC. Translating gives CASSLADRNYGYTF. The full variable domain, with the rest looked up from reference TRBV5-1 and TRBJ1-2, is KAGVTQTPRYLIKTRGQQVTLSCSPISGHRSVSWYQQTPGQGLQFLFEYFSETQRNKGNFPGRFSGRQFSNSRSEMNVSTLELGDSALYLCASSLADRNYGYTFGSGTRLTVV.